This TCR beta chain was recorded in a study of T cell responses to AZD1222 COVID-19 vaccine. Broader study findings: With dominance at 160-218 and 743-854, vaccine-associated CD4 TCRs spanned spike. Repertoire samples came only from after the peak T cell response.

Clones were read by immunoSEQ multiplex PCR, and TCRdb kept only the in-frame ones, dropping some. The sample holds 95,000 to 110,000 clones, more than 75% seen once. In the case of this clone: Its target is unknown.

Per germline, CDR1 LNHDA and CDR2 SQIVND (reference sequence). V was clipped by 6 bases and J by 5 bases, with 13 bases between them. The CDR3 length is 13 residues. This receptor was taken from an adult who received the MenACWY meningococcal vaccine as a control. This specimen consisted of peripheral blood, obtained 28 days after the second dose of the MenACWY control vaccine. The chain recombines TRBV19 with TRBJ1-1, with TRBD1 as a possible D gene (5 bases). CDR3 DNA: TGTGCCAGTAGATTTTTCCAGGGTACTGAAGCTTTCTTT. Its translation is CASRFFQGTEAFF. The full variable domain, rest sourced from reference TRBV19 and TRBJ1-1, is DGGITQSPKYLFRKEGQNVTLSCEQNLNHDAMYWYRQDPGQGLRLIYYSQIVNDFQKGDIAEGYSVSREKKESFPLTVTSAQKNPTAFYLCASRFFQGTEAFFGQGTRLTVV.